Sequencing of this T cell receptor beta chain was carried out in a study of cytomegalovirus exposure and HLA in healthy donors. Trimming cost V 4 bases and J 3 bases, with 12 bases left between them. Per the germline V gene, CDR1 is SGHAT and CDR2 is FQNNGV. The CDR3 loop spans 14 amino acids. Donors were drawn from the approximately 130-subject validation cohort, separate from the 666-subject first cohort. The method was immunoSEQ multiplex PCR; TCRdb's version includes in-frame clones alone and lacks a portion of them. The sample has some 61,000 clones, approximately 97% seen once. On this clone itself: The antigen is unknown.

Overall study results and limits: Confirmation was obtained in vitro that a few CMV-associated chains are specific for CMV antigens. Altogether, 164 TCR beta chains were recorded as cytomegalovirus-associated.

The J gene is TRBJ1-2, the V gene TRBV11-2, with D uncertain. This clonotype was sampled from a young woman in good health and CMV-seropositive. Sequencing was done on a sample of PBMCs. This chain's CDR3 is CASSYDGGYYGYTF. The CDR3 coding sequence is TGTGCCAGCAGCTACGACGGAGGATACTATGGCTACACCTTC.